This T cell receptor beta chain was identified during a study of blood T cell repertoires in COVID-19 (dated by TCRdb to the early 2020s). For context, the study as a whole: Collaborator samples came from the United States, Italy and Spain and covered acute and convalescent phases of COVID-19. Where available, HLA class I and class II types were obtained from metadata supplied by the sample provider rather than from assay-based typing. The repertoires were released in a freely available public database intended as a resource for research on the immune response to SARS-CoV-2. The samples were drawn from two sources: the first 160 participants of the ongoing ImmuneRACE study, and 950 to 1,500 subjects contributed by 6 global collaborators. A de-identified subject ID, COVID-19 status, age in years and sex were almost always included in the sample metadata. Deeply sampled blood TCRbeta repertoires from subjects exposed to, actively infected with, or recovered from COVID-19 were included in the dataset. The material from the prospective study consisted of cDNA or gDNA derived from T cells, B-cell-depleted T cells, or PBMCs. On the study overall, not on this receptor specifically: The quantity of clinical and demographic metadata differed by source and by participant and was supplied without curation.

Each collaborating institution followed its own protocols to collect whole blood in K2EDTA tubes. For TCRbeta analysis, collaborators shipped samples as frozen whole blood, isolated PBMCs, or DNA extracted from either of those sample types. TCRbeta CDR3 regions were amplified from genomic DNA using the immunoSEQ Assay, a bias-controlled multiplex PCR. The study's own analysis went as follows. The number of nucleated cells in each sample was estimated by amplification of reference gene primers within the assay. To quantify the absolute abundance of each unique TCRbeta CDR3 rearrangement, sequence reads were collapsed and filtered. For each sample, productive Simpson clonality was calculated as the square root of Simpson's diversity index over productive rearrangements. The source is immuneACCESS, and TCRdb retained only in-frame sequences with V and J called. Part of the clones is not carried over; for the studies checked, unresolved V genes explain less than half of this, and the remainder is unexplained. That table furnishes V, J and clone size, whereas the DNA furnished D and trimming. The sample yields 130,000 to 150,000 clones; roughly 80% were counted once. The ten largest clonotypes hold almost 6.5% of the sample.

A note on this clone: This receptor's antigen is unknown. No much larger clone is present one base from it, and per-base qualities are unavailable.

This TCR was recovered from a human donor in a cohort sampled during active COVID-19. The sequenced sample consisted of peripheral blood.

The DNA reads TGTGCCAGCAGCTCAGACAGGGTTGGAGGCAATCAGCCCCAGCATTTT. It is translated as CASSSDRVGGNQPQHF. The chain is encoded by TRBV7-8 joined to TRBJ1-5, with TRBD1 matching 7 junction bases. The germline V gene yields SGHVS for CDR1 and FQNEAQ for CDR2. Compared with germline, V lacks 4 bases and J lacks 2 bases; bases without a gene match: 8. Including cysteine and phenylalanine, the CDR3 has 16 amino acids. Kept here is only the CDR3 DNA, which spans 48 bases and is read in frame from base 1.